The T cell receptor (beta chain) described here comes from a study of STAT3 mutations in large granular lymphocyte leukemia. For the study at large: Roughly half the longitudinally sequenced T-LGLL patients had canonical STAT3 mutations. Study findings and constraints: Clonal expansion was inferred from other time points because no sample existed at each clone's first appearance. Every T-LGLL patient had at least one immunodominant TCRbeta clonotype. Suggested: STAT3 mutation was not the ancestral event for these clonal expansions.

Sequencing was performed with immunoSEQ multiplex PCR; in TCRdb, only in-frame clones are kept and a portion is missing. The repertoire includes 35,000 to 50,000 clones, about 81% of them detected once, and roughly 0.4% sits in the top ten. The CDR3 sequence is 14 residues long. Germline values: CDR1 SGHNT, CDR2 YYREEE (reference sequence). V was pared by 4 bases and J by 4 bases, with 7 bases of the junction left unmatched. A remark on this clone: Its antigen is not identified.

This clonotype originated in a human donor with T large granular lymphocyte leukemia. Some clones in this sample may be carry-over from other donors' samples. The chain uses TRBV5-4 and TRBJ1-1, with 7 bases that match TRBD1. The specimen was PBMCs. The CDR3 is CASSPRGVATEAFF. CDR3 DNA sequence: TGTGCCAGCAGCCCCAGGGGGGTGGCCACTGAAGCTTTCTTT.